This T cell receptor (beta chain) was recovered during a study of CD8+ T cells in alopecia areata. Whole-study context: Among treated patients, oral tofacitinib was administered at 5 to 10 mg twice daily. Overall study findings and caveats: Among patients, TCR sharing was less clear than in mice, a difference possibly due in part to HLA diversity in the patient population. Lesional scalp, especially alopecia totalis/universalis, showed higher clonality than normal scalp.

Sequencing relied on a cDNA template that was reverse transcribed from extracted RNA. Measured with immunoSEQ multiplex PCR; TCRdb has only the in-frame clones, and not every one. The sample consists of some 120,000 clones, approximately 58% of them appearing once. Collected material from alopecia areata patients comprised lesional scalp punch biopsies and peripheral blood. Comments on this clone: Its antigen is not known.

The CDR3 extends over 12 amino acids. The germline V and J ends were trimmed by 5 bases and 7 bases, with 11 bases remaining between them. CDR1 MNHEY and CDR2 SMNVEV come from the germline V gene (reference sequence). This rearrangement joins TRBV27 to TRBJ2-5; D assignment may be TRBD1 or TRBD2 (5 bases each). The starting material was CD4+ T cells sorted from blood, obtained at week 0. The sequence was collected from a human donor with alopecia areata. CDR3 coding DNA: TGTGCCAGCAGTGGGCCTGGGGGGACCCAGTACTTC. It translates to CASSGPGGTQYF.